This T cell receptor (beta chain) was sequenced during a study of radiotherapy plus CTLA-4 blockade in lung cancer. Focal radiation plus CTLA-4 blockade with ipilimumab was administered to patients who had chemo-refractory metastatic non-small-cell lung cancer. Generated by immunoSEQ multiplex PCR, the TCRdb table keeps only in-frame clones and is missing some. This table has about 62,000 clones, 76% appearing once. This CDR3 spans 17 amino acids. Germline V lookup: CDR1 MNHEY, CDR2 SMNVEV (reference sequence). V was clipped by 3 bases and J by 1 base; unmatched bases: 6. This clonotype originated in a human donor with non-small cell lung cancer who had a complete response to radiotherapy plus ipilimumab. This chain uses TRBV27 with TRBJ1-5; TRBD1 aligns across 10 bases. The material was peripheral blood, obtained from a patient treated with radiotherapy plus ipilimumab. CDR3 protein: CASSFRQGAGSNQPQHF. The DNA for the CDR3 is TGTGCCAGCAGTTTTCGACAGGGGGCAGGAAGCAATCAGCCCCAGCATTTT.